Detailed here is one T cell receptor (beta chain). As yet, its antigen is unknown. These data are taken from a study of radiation and T cells in renal cell carcinoma. Study-wide context: Nephrectomy followed 15 Gy stereotactic body radiation by 4 weeks.

Germline V gene sequence: CDR1 SGHDT, CDR2 YYEEEE. V was pared by 2 bases and J by 0 bases, with 8 bases between. This CDR3 spans 15 amino acids. Noted time point: baseline pretreatment blood. The treatment is: 15 Gy SBRT to primary tumor, nephrectomy 4 weeks later. After SBRT, blood was collected at 2 and 4 weeks, plus baseline. TCRdb keeps only in-frame clones here, not all; method: immunoSEQ multiplex PCR. The repertoire includes roughly 130,000 clones, about 88% of them detected once, and 9.5% to 15% sits in the top ten. General study points: In blood, top tumor clones expanded by 2 weeks, shrinking by 4.

The TCR originated in a woman between 50 and 59 years old with renal cell carcinoma. The material sequenced was blood, taken from a patient whose treatment included radiotherapy and nephrectomy. The chain uses TRBV5-6 and TRBJ1-4; no firm D call. The CDR3 region has the DNA TGTGCCAGCAGCTTATTAGGATCAACTAATGAAAAACTGTTTTTT. This sequence encodes CASSLLGSTNEKLFF.